The table lists the clone carrying this TCR beta chain with many counts. The antigen is unknown. Amplified TCR beta CDR3 regions came from RNA transcripts. The primer set for the first-round RT-PCR of the TCR CDR3 was HTBI. One entry per CDR3 protein, called by TCRdb with MiXCR from the multiplex PCR reads. Here the sample spans 600,000 to 750,000 distinct CDR3 sequences, around a sixth being singletons. The record originates from a study of T cells in Graves' hyperthyroidism and ophthalmopathy. Study-wide results and caveats: Through a model of 13 V-J features, ophthalmopathy was separated from stable hyperthyroidism. Most thyroid clonotypes expanded above 0.001 were also detected in blood.

The sequence came from a man aged 50 or older with Graves' hyperthyroidism. The specimen sequenced was blood.

For the CDR3, the DNA is TGTGCCAGCAGTTTCGGGGGGACCGGAAACACCATATATTTT. The encoded protein is CASSFGGTGNTIYF. J is TRBJ1-3 and V is TRBV28; tentative D call: TRBD1 (5 bases). CDR1 and CDR2 (germline): MDHEN, SYDVKM. This CDR3 is built from 14 residues. Trimming pared 3 bases from V and 4 bases from J, leaving 10 bases between.